This T cell receptor beta chain originates from a study of blood T cell repertoires in COVID-19. This clone occurred once. Measured with immunoSEQ multiplex PCR; TCRdb has only the in-frame clones, and not every one. The sample includes some 180,000 clones, 70% to 80% of them seen just once. Germline assignment: CDR1 SGHKS and CDR2 YYEKEE (reference sequence). The J segment lost 5 bases and the V segment lost 6 bases, leaving 17 bases of the junction unmatched. The length of the CDR3 is 17 residues. This chain joins TRBV5-5 and TRBJ2-1, with 7 bases fitting TRBD2. The clonotype was recovered from a man over 45 who had recovered from COVID-19. Sequenced material: peripheral blood. Here the CDR3 DNA reads TGTGCCAGCACCTCCAAAGGAGCGGGAAACGTAGACAATGAGCAGTTCTTC. Amino acid sequence: CASTSKGAGNVDNEQFF.